This T cell receptor beta chain was found in a study of blood T cell repertoires in COVID-19. Study at large: Researchers got acute and convalescent COVID-19 samples from the United States, Italy and Spain. PBMCs, B-cell-depleted T cells, or T cells provided the cDNA or gDNA that made up the material.

In the study's own analysis: Reference gene primers were amplified, and this amplification served to estimate nucleated cell counts. This table comes from immunoSEQ multiplex PCR, and its TCRdb copy is limited to in-frame clones, with some not included. V, J and clone size reflect that table, while D and trimming were determined from the DNA. The table has some 110,000 clones, approximately 84% seen once. V shed 6 bases, J shed 8 bases, and the junction held 9 bases outside the gene matches. Germline V gene data show CDR1 as MDHEN and CDR2 as SYDVKM. CDR3 length: 13 amino acids. This sequence joins TRBV28 and TRBJ1-2, with 7 bases that match TRBD1. The sequence was collected from a man aged 40-55 years with acute or convalescent COVID-19. Material: peripheral blood. CDR3 in amino acids: CASSVEGARGYTF. The CDR3 DNA follows: TGTGCCAGCAGCGTCGAGGGGGCGCGAGGCTACACCTTC.